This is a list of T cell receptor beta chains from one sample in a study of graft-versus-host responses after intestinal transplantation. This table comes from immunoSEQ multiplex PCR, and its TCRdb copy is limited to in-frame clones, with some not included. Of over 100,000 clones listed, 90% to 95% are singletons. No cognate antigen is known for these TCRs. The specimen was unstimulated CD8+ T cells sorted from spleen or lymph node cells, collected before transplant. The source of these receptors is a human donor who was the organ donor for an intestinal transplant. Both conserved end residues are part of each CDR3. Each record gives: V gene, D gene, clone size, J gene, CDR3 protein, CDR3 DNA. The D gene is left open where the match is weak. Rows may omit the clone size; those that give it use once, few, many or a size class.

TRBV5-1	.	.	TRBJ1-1	CASSWTVNTEAFF	TGCGCCAGCAGCTGGACGGTGAACACTGAAGCTTTCTTT
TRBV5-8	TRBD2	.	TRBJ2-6	CASSLPLAGAGANVLTF	TGTGCCAGCAGCTTGCCTCTAGCGGGAGCTGGGGCCAACGTCCTGACTTTC
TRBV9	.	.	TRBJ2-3	CASSVEEGHGTDTQYF	TGTGCCAGCAGCGTAGAGGAAGGCCACGGCACAGATACGCAGTATTTT
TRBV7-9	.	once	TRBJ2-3	CASSWGVSSTDTQYF	TGTGCCAGCAGCTGGGGCGTGTCTAGCACAGATACGCAGTATTTT
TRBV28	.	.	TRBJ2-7	CASSSGRFNEQYF	TGTGCCAGCAGTTCTGGCAGGTTCAACGAGCAGTACTTC
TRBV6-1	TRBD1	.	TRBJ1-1	CASSDQGALNTEAFF	TGTGCCAGCAGTGATCAGGGGGCATTGAACACTGAAGCTTTCTTT
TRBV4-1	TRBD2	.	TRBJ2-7	CASSATKAGGYEQYF	TGCGCCAGCAGCGCAACGAAGGCGGGAGGATACGAGCAGTACTTC
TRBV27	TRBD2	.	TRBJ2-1	CASSLVAGGHNEQFF	TGTGCCAGCAGTTTGGTAGCGGGAGGTCACAATGAGCAGTTCTTC
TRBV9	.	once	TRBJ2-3	CASSVGRERTDTQYF	TGTGCCAGCAGCGTTGGACGGGAGCGCACAGATACGCAGTATTTT
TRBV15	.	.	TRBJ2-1	CATSREVQGSYNEQFF	TGTGCCACCAGCAGAGAAGTACAGGGCTCCTACAATGAGCAGTTCTTC
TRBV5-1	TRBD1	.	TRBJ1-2	CASSPRTGETYGYTF	TGCGCCAGCAGCCCTCGGACAGGGGAGACCTATGGCTACACCTTC
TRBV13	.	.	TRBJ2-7	CASSPPRRSYEQYF	TGTGCCAGCAGCCCCCCCCGGAGGTCCTACGAGCAGTACTTC
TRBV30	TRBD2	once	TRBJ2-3	CAWTLAGGQGDTQYF	TGTGCCTGGACCCTAGCGGGAGGCCAGGGAGATACGCAGTATTTT
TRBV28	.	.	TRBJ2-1	CASSSSGGHNEQFF	TGTGCCAGCAGTTCCAGCGGAGGCCACAATGAGCAGTTCTTC
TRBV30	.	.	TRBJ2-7	CAWSVRLRKDEQYF	TGTGCCTGGAGTGTAAGACTGCGGAAGGACGAGCAGTACTTC
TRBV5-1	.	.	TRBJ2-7	CASSLVSSYEQYF	TGCGCCAGCAGCTTGGTCTCTTCCTACGAGCAGTACTTC
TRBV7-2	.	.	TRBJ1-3	CASSLSRENGNTIYF	TGTGCCAGCAGCTTATCCAGGGAAAATGGAAACACCATATATTTT
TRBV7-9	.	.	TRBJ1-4	CASSASKDGAGEKLFF	TGTGCCAGCAGCGCTAGTAAGGACGGAGCCGGTGAAAAACTGTTTTTT
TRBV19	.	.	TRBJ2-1	CASSFSSLEQFF	TGTGCCAGTAGTTTCTCTAGCCTAGAGCAGTTCTTC
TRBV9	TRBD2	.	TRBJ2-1	CASSGWEGRDDQFF	TGTGCCAGCAGCGGGTGGGAGGGCCGTGATGACCAGTTCTTC
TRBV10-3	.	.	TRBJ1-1	CAISEQNTEAFF	TGTGCCATCAGTGAGCAGAACACTGAAGCTTTCTTT
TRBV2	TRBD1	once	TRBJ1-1	CATGEGWTEAFF	TGTGCTACAGGGGAGGGTTGGACTGAAGCTTTCTTT
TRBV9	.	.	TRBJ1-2	CASSPARGRYGYTF	TGTGCCAGCAGCCCCGCCAGAGGCCGATATGGCTACACCTTC
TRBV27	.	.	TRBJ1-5	CASSWRANQPQHF	TGTGCCAGCAGTTGGCGGGCGAATCAGCCCCAGCATTTT
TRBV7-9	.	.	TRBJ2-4	CASSPANRDIQYF	TGTGCCAGCAGCCCCGCGAATCGGGACATTCAGTACTTC
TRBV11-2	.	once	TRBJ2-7	CASSLTGRSNEQYF	TGTGCCAGCAGCTTAACAGGGAGATCAAACGAGCAGTACTTC
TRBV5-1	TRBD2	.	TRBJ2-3	CATGLADSSDTQYF	TGCGCCACGGGACTAGCGGACTCATCAGATACGCAGTATTTT
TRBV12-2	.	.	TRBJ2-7	CASRLRDDRGETYEQYF	TGTGCAAGTCGCTTGAGAGACGACAGGGGTGAGACCTACGAGCAGTACTTC
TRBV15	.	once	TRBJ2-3	CATSSNRGGTTYTQYF	TGTGCCACCAGCAGCAACCGTGGCGGCACCACATATACGCAGTATTTT
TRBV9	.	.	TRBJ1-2	CASSVGTRGYTF	TGTGCCAGCAGCGTTGGGACGCGTGGCTACACCTTC
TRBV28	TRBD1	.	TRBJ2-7	CASRWTGPYEQYF	TGTGCCAGCAGGTGGACAGGGCCCTACGAGCAGTACTTC
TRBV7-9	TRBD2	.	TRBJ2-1	CASSLTGLVDNEQFF	TGTGCCAGCAGCCTCACGGGACTAGTCGACAATGAGCAGTTCTTC
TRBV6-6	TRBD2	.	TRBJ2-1	CASSYSFLAVDNEQFF	TGTGCCAGCAGTTACTCTTTCCTAGCGGTAGATAATGAGCAGTTCTTC
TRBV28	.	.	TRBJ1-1	CASSSHLGGYGRSEAFF	TGTGCCAGCAGTTCGCATCTGGGAGGGTATGGTAGATCTGAAGCTTTCTTT
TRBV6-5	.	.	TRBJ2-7	CASNRVGYEQYF	TGTGCCAGCAACCGAGTAGGCTACGAGCAGTACTTC
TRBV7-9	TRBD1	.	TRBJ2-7	CASSLWSGTGYYEQYF	TGTGCCAGCAGCCTATGGAGCGGGACAGGGTACTACGAGCAGTACTTC
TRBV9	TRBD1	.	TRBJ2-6	CASSVVPGQGPGANVLTF	TGTGCCAGCAGCGTAGTCCCGGGACAGGGTCCTGGGGCCAACGTCCTGACTTTC
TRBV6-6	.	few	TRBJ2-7	CASSYDRQGGSYEQYF	TGTGCCAGCAGTTACGATCGACAGGGAGGCTCCTACGAGCAGTACTTC
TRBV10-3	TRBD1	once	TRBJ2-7	CAISESKQGEQYEQYF	TGTGCCATCAGTGAGTCGAAACAGGGGGAACAGTACGAGCAGTACTTC
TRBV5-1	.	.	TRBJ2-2	CASSLQAAGMNTGELFF	TGCGCCAGCAGCTTGCAGGCAGCGGGCATGAACACCGGGGAGCTGTTTTTT
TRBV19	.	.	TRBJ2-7	CASSILAEKTEQYF	TGTGCCAGTAGTATATTAGCGGAGAAGACCGAGCAGTACTTC
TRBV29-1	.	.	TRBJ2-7	CSAKGGISYEQYF	TGCAGCGCTAAGGGGGGGATTTCCTACGAGCAGTACTTC